The clone carrying this T cell receptor (beta chain) was detected only a few times. The entry originates in a study of cytomegalovirus exposure and HLA in healthy donors. The V end was cut by 3 bases, the J end by 2 bases, with 10 bases between. This CDR3 is 14 amino acids long. Germline CDR1 LGHNA, CDR2 YSLEER. Amplification used 60 Vbeta primers and 13 Jbeta primers. Using immunoSEQ multiplex PCR, the repertoire was profiled, and TCRdb retains in-frame clones only, with some absent. Of over 110,000 clones in the sample, roughly 80% were seen once. This chain connects TRBV4-3 to TRBJ1-2; perhaps TRBD1 as D (6 bases). The source material was PBMCs. This TCR was sampled from a man between 18 and 29 years old in good health and CMV-seronegative. CDR3 loop: CASSHRTENYGYTF. The CDR3 nucleotides are TGCGCCAGCAGCCACAGGACAGAGAACTATGGCTACACCTTC.